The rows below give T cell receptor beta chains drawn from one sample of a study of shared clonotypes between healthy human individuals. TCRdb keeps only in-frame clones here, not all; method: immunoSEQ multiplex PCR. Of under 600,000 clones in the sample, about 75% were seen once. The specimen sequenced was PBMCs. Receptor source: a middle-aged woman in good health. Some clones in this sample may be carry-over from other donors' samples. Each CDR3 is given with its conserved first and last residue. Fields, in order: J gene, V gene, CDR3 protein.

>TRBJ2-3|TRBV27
CASSPPGLDTQYF
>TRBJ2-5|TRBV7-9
CASSLQGASGETQYF
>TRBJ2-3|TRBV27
CASSSGTSGRTDTQYF
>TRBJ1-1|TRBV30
CAWTHRGNTEAFF
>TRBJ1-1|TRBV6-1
CASRGQGIGEAFF
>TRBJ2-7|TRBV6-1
CASRPGQGPYEQYF
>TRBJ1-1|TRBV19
CASSIKGDTEAFF
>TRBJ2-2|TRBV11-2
CASSPQLAGGPTGELFF
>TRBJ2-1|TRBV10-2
CASRSGTSGGYNEQFF
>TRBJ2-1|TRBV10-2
CASSELTGGSEQFF
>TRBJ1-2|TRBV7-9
CASSLDRTGDYGYTF
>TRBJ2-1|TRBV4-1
CASSLGIRLEQFF
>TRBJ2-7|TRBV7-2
CASSPRTSGNEQYF
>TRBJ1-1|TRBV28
CAVWEGVNTEAFF
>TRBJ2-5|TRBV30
CAWSVGGADETQYF
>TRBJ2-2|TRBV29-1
CSVYYTGELFF
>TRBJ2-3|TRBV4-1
CASSQDRAGRDTQYF
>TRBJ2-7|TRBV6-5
CASSLRSSGSYEQYF
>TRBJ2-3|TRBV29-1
CSVARNPGSTDTQYF
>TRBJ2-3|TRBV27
CASRRPGSTDTQYF
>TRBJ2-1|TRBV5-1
CASSLAEGTGAFNEQFF
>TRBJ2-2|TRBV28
CASNLAGVHTGELFF
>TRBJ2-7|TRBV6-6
CASSYSRQNHEQYF
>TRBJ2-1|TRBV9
CASSVVSSSYNEQFF
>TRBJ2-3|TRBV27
CASWGSSGLQYF
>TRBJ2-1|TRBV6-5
CASSNGHNEQFF
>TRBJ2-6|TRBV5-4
CASSLPGPGANVLTF
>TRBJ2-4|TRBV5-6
CASSLTVAGGLEKNIQYF
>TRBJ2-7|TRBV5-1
CASSLRGSYEQYF